The subject of this entry is one T cell receptor (beta chain). Patients from Seattle were sampled longitudinally, starting during active infection. The entry originates in a study of blood T cell repertoires in COVID-19. In the study overall: The analysed material was cDNA or gDNA that came from T cells, B-cell-depleted T cells, or PBMCs.

V gave up 2 bases and J gave up 6 bases; unmatched junction bases: 3. CDR3 length: 14 amino acids. CDR1 is LGHDT and CDR2 is YNNKEL in the germline V gene (reference sequence). The table came from immunoSEQ multiplex PCR; TCRdb's copy has only in-frame clones and leaves some out. The table has about 130,000 clones, roughly four fifths seen once. The specimen sequenced was peripheral blood. This chain connects TRBV3-1 (or the pseudogene TRBV3-2) to TRBJ1-3; 8 bases are shared with TRBD1. This clonotype was sampled from a man aged 25 to 45 with COVID-19, enrolled during active disease. Here the CDR3 reads CASSQPGGANTIYF. CDR3 bases: TGTGCCAGCAGCCAACCAGGGGGCGCAAACACCATATATTTT.